This T cell receptor (beta chain) was identified during a study of technical replicates of blood from several donors (dated by TCRdb to about 2017). Reading the germline V gene gives CDR1 MGHRA and CDR2 YSYEKL. The junction carries 10 bases between V and J, which are trimmed by 4 bases and 0 bases respectively. Reading from cysteine to phenylalanine, the CDR3 counts 15 amino acids. The read is trimmed to its CDR3 DNA, 45 bases read in frame from base 1. For this clone: Its antigen is unknown. Base qualities are not at hand, and no much larger clone is one base apart.

Library generation was performed with the immunoSEQ multiplex PCR assay. TCRdb stores this immuneACCESS table with in-frame sequences only. Part of the clones is absent; in the studies checked, under half of the shortfall reflects unresolved V genes, and no reason is known for the rest. This sample gives 98,000 or so clones in total; about 96% of them show up just once. Clones ranked in the top ten supply around 0.21% of the sample. Sample: T cells isolated from PBMCs. The receptor comes from a human donor in good health. The rearrangement joined TRBV4-1 to TRBJ1-3; TRBD1 might be the D gene, on 6 matching bases. The CDR3 reads as follows: CASSPKGGSGNTIYF. The nucleotides read TGCGCCAGCAGCCCTAAAGGGGGCTCTGGAAACACCATATATTTT.